The 5 T cell receptor beta chains below were found in one sample sequenced in a study of cytomegalovirus exposure and HLA in healthy donors. 13 Jbeta primers and 60 Vbeta primers were used for the PCR. Data came from immunoSEQ multiplex PCR; TCRdb stores just in-frame clones and leaves some out. This table has around 150,000 clones, over 80% appearing once. What was sequenced was PBMCs. The source of these receptors is a girl between 5 and 17 years old in good health and CMV-seropositive.

This sequence joins TRBV5-1 and TRBJ2-7; no reliable D call. Per the germline V gene, CDR1 is SGHRS and CDR2 is YFSETQ. Between the trimmed V and J ends, which lost 1 base and 2 bases, there was a span of 7 bases. The CDR3 loop spans 13 amino acids. The CDR3 is CASSLHETYEQYF. CDR3 DNA sequence: TGCGCCAGCAGCTTGCACGAGACCTACGAGCAGTACTTC.

The V gene is TRBV13, the J gene TRBJ2-1; possibly TRBD2 for D (5 bases). This CDR3 is built from 14 residues. The ends were cut back, 6 bases at V and 7 bases at J, with 16 bases in the middle. Germline CDR1 PRHDT, CDR2 FYEKMQ (reference sequence). DNA for the CDR3: TGTGCCAGCAGGATTTTGGGGAGAAGGAATGAGCAGTTCTTC. Translated, it gives CASRILGRRNEQFF.

The gene calls are TRBV9 and TRBJ2-3, with 7 bases identical to TRBD2. Germline lookup yields CDR1 SGDLS and CDR2 YYNGEE. The CDR3 consists of 15 residues. Trimming took 4 bases from V and 8 from J; bases not matched to a gene: 13. DNA for the CDR3: TGTGCCAGCAGCCCAGTCGGGCGGGGGAGCGGTACGCAGTATTTT. Translated, it gives CASSPVGRGSGTQYF.

This clone has just a few counts. The chain links TRBV6-1 to TRBJ2-7; 11 nucleotides agree with TRBD2. Germline CDR1 reads MNHNS; CDR2 reads SASEGT. The CDR3 covers 16 residues. Unmatched junction bases numbered 8, after V lost 4 bases and J lost 3 bases. Here the CDR3 DNA reads TGTGCCAGCAGTGGATCAACTAGCGGGAGTTACTACGAGCAGTACTTC. Translating gives CASSGSTSGSYYEQYF.

The J gene is TRBJ2-1, the V gene TRBV6-1, with D maybe TRBD2 (5 bases). Germline values: CDR1 MNHNS, CDR2 SASEGT. This CDR3 has 15 residues. V was clipped by 3 bases and J by 3 bases, with 12 bases between them. The CDR3 region is CASSEPDGGYNEQFF. The DNA of the CDR3 is TGTGCCAGCAGTGAGCCCGACGGAGGCTACAATGAGCAGTTCTTC.